The T cell receptor beta chain under discussion was sequenced for a study of sequential checkpoint blockade in melanoma. The wider study: First-line arms were nivolumab then ipilimumab, or the reverse, randomized 1:1.

Profiling relied on immunoSEQ multiplex PCR, and the TCRdb table lists in-frame clones only, not all of them. The sample shows around 16,000 clones, just under 95% of them seen only once. Trimming pared 4 bases from V and 0 bases from J, leaving 12 bases between. CDR3 length equals 15 residues. Germline V gene sequence: CDR1 SEHNR, CDR2 FQNEAQ (reference sequence). Treatment described: randomized to nivolumab then ipilimumab (arm A) or the reverse (arm B). No patient had prior DNA-damaging chemotherapy. The receptor comes from a human donor with melanoma. The chain combines TRBV7-9 with TRBJ1-1, with a tentative D call TRBD1 (5 bases). Specimen: CD8+ T cells sorted from blood (inferred from file names), collected from a patient given nivolumab and ipilimumab in sequence. The CDR3 spells CASSSPKTVNTEAFF. The DNA for the CDR3 is TGTGCCAGCAGCTCCCCTAAGACAGTGAACACTGAAGCTTTCTTT.